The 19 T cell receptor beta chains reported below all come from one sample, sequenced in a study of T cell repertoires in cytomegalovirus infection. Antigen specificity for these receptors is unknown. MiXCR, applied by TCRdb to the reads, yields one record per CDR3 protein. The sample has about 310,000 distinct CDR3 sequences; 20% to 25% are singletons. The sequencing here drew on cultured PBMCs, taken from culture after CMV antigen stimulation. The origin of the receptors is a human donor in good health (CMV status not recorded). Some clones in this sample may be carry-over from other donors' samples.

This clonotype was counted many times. The CDR3 bases are TGTGCCAGCACAGCGCGGGAGCGGGGCACCGGGGAGCTGTTTTTT. It encodes CASTARERGTGELFF. J is TRBJ2-2 and V is TRBV2; TRBD2 matches at 7 bases. The junction had 9 bases not matched to a gene; V was cut back by 7 bases and J by 4 bases. The CDR3 covers 15 residues. The germline gives CDR1 SNHLY, CDR2 FYNNEI.

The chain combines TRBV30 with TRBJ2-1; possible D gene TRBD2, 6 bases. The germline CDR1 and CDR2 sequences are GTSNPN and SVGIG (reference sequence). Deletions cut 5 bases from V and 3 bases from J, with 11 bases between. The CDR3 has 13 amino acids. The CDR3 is CAWQSGVYNEQFF. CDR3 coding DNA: TGTGCCTGGCAGTCGGGGGTCTACAATGAGCAGTTCTTC.

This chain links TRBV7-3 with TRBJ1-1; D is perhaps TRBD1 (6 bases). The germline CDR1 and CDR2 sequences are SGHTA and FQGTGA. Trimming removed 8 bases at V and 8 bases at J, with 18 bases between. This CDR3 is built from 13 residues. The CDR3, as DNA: TGTGCCAGCTCTAGGATTCCAGGGGAAGAAGCTTTCTTT. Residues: CASSRIPGEEAFF.

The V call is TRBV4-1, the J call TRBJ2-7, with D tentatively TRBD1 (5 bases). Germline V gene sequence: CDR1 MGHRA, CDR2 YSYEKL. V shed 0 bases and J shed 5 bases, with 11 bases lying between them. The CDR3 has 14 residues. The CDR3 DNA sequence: TGCGCCAGCAGCCAAGAGCAGGGAACCCACGAGCAGTACTTC. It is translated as CASSQEQGTHEQYF.

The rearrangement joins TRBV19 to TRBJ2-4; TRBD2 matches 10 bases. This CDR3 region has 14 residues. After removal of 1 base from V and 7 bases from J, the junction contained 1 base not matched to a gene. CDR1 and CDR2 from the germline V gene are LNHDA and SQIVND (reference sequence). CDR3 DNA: TGTGCCAGTAGTATAGCAGCGGGGGGGAACATTCAGTACTTC. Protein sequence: CASSIAAGGNIQYF.

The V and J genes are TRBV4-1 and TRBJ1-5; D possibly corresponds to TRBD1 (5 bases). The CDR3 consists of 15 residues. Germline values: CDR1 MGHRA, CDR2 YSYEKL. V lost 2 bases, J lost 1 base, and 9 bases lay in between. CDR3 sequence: CASSQMGESNQPQHF. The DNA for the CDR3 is TGCGCCAGCAGCCAAATGGGGGAGAGCAATCAGCCCCAGCATTTT.

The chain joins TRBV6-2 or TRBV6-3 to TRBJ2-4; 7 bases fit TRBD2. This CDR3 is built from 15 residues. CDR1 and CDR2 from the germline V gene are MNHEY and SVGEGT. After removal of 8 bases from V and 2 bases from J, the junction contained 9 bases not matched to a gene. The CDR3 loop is CASLEGGRSKNIQYF. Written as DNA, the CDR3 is TGTGCCAGCCTTGAGGGAGGGCGATCCAAAAACATTCAGTACTTC.

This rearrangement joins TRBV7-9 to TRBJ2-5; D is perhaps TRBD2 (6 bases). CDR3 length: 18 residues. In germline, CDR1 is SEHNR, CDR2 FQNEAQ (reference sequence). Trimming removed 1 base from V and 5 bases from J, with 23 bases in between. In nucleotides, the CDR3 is TGTGCCAGCAGCTTAGGAGCGGAGGGACTCTCCCGGGGGGAGACCCAGTACTTC. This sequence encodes CASSLGAEGLSRGETQYF.

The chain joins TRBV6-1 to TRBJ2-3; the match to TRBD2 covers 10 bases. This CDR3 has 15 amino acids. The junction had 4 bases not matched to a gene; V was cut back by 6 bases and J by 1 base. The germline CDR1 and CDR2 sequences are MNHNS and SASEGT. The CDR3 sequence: CASRQGLARTDTQYF. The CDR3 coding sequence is TGTGCCAGCAGACAGGGACTAGCGCGCACAGATACGCAGTATTTT.

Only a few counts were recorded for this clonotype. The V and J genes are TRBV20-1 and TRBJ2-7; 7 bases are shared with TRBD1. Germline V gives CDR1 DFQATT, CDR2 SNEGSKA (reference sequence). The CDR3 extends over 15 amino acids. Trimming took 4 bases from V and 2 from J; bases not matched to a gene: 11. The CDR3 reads CSAIPNRGRAYEQYF. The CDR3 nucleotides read TGCAGTGCTATCCCGAACAGGGGAAGGGCCTACGAGCAGTACTTC.

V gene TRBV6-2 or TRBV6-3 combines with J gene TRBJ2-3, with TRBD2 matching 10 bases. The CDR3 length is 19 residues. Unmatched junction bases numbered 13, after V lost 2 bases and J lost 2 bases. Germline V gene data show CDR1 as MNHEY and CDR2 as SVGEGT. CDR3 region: CASSYEYSIAGGFTDTQYF. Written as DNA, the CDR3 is TGTGCCAGCAGTTACGAATATTCTATAGCGGGAGGATTCACAGATACGCAGTATTTT.

CDR3 loop: CASSPTPKLYGYTF. In DNA form, the CDR3 reads TGTGCCAGCAGCCCTACGCCTAAACTATATGGCTACACCTTC. This chain links TRBV9 with TRBJ1-2, with no clear D. CDR1 is SGDLS, CDR2 YYNGEE, per germline. The V and J ends lost 4 bases and 5 bases respectively, with 15 bases between them. CDR3 length: 14 amino acids.

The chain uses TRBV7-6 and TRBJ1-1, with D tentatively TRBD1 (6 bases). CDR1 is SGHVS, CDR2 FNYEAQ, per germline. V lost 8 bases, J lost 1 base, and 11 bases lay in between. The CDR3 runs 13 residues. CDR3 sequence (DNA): TGTGCCAGCTGGGGGCAGGGGAACACTGAAGCTTTCTTT. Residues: CASWGQGNTEAFF. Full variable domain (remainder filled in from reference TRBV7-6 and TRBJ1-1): GAGVSQSPRYKVTKRGQDVALRCDPISGHVSLYWYRQALGQGPEFLTYFNYEAQQDKSGLPNDRFSAERPEGSISTLTIQRTEQRDSAMYRCASWGQGNTEAFFGQGTRLTVV.

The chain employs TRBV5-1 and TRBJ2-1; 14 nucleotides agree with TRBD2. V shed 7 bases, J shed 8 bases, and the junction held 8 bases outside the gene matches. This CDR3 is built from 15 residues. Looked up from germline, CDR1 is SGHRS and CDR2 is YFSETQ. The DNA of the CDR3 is TGCGCCAGCGACGAAGGGACTAGCGGGAGAGATGAGCAGTTCTTC. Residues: CASDEGTSGRDEQFF.

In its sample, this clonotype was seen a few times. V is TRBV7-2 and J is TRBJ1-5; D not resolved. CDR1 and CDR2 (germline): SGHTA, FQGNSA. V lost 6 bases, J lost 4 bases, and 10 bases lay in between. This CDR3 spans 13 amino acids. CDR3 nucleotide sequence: TGTGCCAGCAGTTATGACTGGAATCAGCCCCAGCATTTT. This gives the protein CASSYDWNQPQHF.

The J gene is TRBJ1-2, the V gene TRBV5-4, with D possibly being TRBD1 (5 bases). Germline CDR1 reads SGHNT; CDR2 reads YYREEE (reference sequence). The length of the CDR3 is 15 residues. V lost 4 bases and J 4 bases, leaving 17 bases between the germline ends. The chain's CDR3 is CASSGRDSEGYGYTF. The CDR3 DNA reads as TGTGCCAGCAGCGGCCGGGACTCCGAGGGCTATGGCTACACCTTC.

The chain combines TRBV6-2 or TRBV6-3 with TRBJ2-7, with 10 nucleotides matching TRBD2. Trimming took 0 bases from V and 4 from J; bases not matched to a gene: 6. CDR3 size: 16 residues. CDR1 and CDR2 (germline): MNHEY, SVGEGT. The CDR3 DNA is TGTGCCAGCAGTTACTCGATTAGCGGGAGGCCTTACGAGCAGTACGTC. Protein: CASSYSISGRPYEQYV.

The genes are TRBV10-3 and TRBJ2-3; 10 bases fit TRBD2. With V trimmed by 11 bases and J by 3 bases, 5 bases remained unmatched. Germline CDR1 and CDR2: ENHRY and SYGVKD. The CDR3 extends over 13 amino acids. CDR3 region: CAGGLAETDTQYF. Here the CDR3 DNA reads TGTGCCGGTGGACTAGCGGAGACAGATACGCAGTATTTT.

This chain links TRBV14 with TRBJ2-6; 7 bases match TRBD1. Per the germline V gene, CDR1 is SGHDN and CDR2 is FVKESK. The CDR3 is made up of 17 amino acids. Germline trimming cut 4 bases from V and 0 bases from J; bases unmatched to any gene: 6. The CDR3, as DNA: TGTGCCAGCAGCCGAGACAGGGCGAGCTCTGGGGCCAACGTCCTGACTTTC. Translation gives CASSRDRASSGANVLTF.